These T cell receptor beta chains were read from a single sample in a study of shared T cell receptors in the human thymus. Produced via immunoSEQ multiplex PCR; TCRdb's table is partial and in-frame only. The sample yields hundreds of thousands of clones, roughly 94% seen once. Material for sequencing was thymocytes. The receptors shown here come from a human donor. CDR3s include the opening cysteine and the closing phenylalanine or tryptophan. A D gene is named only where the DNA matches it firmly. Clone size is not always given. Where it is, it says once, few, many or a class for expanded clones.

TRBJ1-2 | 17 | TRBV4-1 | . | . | TGCGCCAGCAGCCAAGGGGATGGCGGAGGACCTTACTATGGCTACACCTTC | CASSQGDGGGPYYGYTF
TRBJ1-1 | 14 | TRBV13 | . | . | TGTGCCAGCAGCCTACCCATCCAGAACACTGAAGCTTTCTTT | CASSLPIQNTEAFF
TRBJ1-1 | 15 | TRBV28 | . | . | TGTGCCAGCAGTTTATGCGTGGGGGGGTACGCTGAAGCTTTCTTT | CASSLCVGGYAEAFF
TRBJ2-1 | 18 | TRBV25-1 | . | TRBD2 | TGTGCCAGCAGTGATACATCGGGACTAGCGGGCCGATACAATGAGCAGTTCTTC | CASSDTSGLAGRYNEQFF
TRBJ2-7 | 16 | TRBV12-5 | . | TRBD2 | TGTGCTAGTGGTTTAATGGTAGCGGGACAACCCTACGAGCAGTACTTC | CASGLMVAGQPYEQYF
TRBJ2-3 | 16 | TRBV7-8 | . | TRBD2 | TGTGCCAGCAGCCCCCGGACTAGCGGGAGTACAGATACGCAGTATTTT | CASSPRTSGSTDTQYF
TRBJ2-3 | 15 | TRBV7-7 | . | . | TGTGCTAGCAGCTTACGGAGCGGGAGCACAGATACGCAGTATTTT | CASSLRSGSTDTQYF
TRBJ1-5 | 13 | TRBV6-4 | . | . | TGTGCCAGCAGTGAAGGGGCATCCCAGCCCCAGCATTTT | CASSEGASQPQHF
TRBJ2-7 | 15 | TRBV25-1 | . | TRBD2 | TGTGCCAGCGGGAGGGCCAGTGGTAGTCGGCACGAGCAGTACTTC | CASGRASGSRHEQYF
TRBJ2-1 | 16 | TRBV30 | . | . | TGTGCCTGGAGTGTATGTCTCACCCAGCATTACAATGAGCAGTTCTTC | CAWSVCLTQHYNEQFF
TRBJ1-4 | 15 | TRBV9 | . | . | TGTGCCAGCAGCGTAGGCGGGCTCACTAATGAAAAACTGTTTTTT | CASSVGGLTNEKLFF
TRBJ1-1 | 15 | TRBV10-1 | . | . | TGCGCCAGCAGTGGGTCCAGGGACATGAACACTGAAGCTTTCTTT | CASSGSRDMNTEAFF
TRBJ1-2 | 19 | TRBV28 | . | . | TGTGCCAGCACCCTTTCCAGTCTCCCGAGGCTTGGCCCCCTTTATGGCTACACCTTC | CASTLSSLPRLGPLYGYTF
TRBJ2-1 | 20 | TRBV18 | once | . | TGTGCCAGCTCACCACGGATTAGTAGACAGGGACTAGGATACTACAATGAGCAGTTCTTC | CASSPRISRQGLGYYNEQFF
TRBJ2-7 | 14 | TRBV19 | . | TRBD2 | TGTGCCAGTTCACTAGCGGGAGGCGCCTACGAGCAGTACTTC | CASSLAGGAYEQYF
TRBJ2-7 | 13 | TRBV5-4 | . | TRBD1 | TGTGCCAGCAGCTGGGACAGGCAGTACGAGCAGTACTTC | CASSWDRQYEQYF
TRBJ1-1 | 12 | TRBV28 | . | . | TGTGCCAGCAGTTTGGCAGTGATTGAAGCTTTCTTT | CASSLAVIEAFF
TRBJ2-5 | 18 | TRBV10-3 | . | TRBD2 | TGTGCCTCCGCGCTGAGGGATAGCGGGAGTCCCCGGGACGGGACCCAGTACTTC | CASALRDSGSPRDGTQYF
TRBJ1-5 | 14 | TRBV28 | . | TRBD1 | TGTGCCAGCAGAGCAGGGGGGAGAGATCAGCCCCAGCATTTT | CASRAGGRDQPQHF
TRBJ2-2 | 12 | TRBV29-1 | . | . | TGCAGCGCGTCCCCTTTAACCGGGGAGCTGTTTTTT | CSASPLTGELFF
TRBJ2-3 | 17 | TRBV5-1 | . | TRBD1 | TGCGCCAGCAGCTTGAGTGGACAGGGGAGGGTCACAGATACGCAGTATTTT | CASSLSGQGRVTDTQYF
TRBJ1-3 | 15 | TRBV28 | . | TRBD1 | TGTGCCAGCAGTTCGACAGGGGCCTCTGGAAACACCATATATTTT | CASSSTGASGNTIYF
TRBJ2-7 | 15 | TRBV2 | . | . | TGTGCCAGCAGTGGCACTACAGGTAGCTCCTACGAGCAGTACTTC | CASSGTTGSSYEQYF
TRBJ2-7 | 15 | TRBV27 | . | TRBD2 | TGTGCCAACGACCGAGGGGCGGGAGCCAACTACGAGCAGTACTTC | CANDRGAGANYEQYF